The rows below give T cell receptor beta chains drawn from one sample of a study of T cell changes during pregnancy in multiple sclerosis. Generated by immunoSEQ multiplex PCR, the TCRdb table keeps only in-frame clones and is missing some. This table holds tens of thousands of clones, 85% to 95% found once. The sequencing used CD4+ T cells from peripheral blood mononuclear cells, collected before pregnancy. These receptors were collected from a female donor with multiple sclerosis, enrolled in a pregnancy study. The CDR3 runs from the conserved cysteine through the conserved F or W.

V: TRBV6-6
J: TRBJ1-5
CDR3: CASTRGGLSSQPQHF

V: TRBV11-2
J: TRBJ2-7
CDR3: CASSPRRLGEQYF

V: TRBV9
J: TRBJ2-2
CDR3: CASSVEGGDTGELFF

V: TRBV2
J: TRBJ2-7
CDR3: CASSDPGVSYEQYF

V: TRBV2
J: TRBJ1-1
CDR3: CASSAQWNTEAFF

V: TRBV25-1
J: TRBJ1-2
CDR3: CASSDPGQGYTF

V: TRBV19
J: TRBJ2-7
CDR3: CASSIRDSTYEQYF

V: TRBV14
J: TRBJ2-1
CDR3: CASSFRGSEQFF

V: TRBV4-1
J: TRBJ1-1
CDR3: CASSPPPQGVNTEAFF

V: TRBV28
J: TRBJ1-4
CDR3: CASSLWGVEGEKLFF

V: TRBV28
J: TRBJ2-7
CDR3: CASSHSWQRLYEQYF

V: TRBV5-1
J: TRBJ1-1
CDR3: CASSLHGQYTEAFF

V: TRBV6-1
J: TRBJ2-7
CDR3: CASTPRTGGGEQYF

V: TRBV6-6
J: TRBJ1-6
CDR3: CASRGQGPSLAPLHF

V: TRBV5-6
J: TRBJ1-2
CDR3: CASSLLTLADRHNYGYTF

V: TRBV28
J: TRBJ1-2
CDR3: CASSSLTGNYGYTF

V: TRBV27
J: TRBJ2-7
CDR3: CASSLSGTRSSYEQYF

V: TRBV19
J: TRBJ2-2
CDR3: CASSTQGVLFF

V: TRBV9
J: TRBJ2-2
CDR3: CASTGRGDANTGELFF

V: TRBV5-1
J: TRBJ1-4
CDR3: CASSLTNQGGEKLFF

V: TRBV28
J: TRBJ2-2
CDR3: CASSGLGGGSTGELFF

V: TRBV15
J: TRBJ2-6
CDR3: CATSRDRRLGSSSGANVLTF

V: TRBV6-5
J: TRBJ1-1
CDR3: CASKRANTEAFF

V: TRBV7-2
J: TRBJ1-3
CDR3: CASSAGQGNTIYF

V: TRBV18
J: TRBJ2-5
CDR3: CASSQQGRETQYF

V: TRBV6-5
J: TRBJ2-5
CDR3: CASTPPGVEETQYF